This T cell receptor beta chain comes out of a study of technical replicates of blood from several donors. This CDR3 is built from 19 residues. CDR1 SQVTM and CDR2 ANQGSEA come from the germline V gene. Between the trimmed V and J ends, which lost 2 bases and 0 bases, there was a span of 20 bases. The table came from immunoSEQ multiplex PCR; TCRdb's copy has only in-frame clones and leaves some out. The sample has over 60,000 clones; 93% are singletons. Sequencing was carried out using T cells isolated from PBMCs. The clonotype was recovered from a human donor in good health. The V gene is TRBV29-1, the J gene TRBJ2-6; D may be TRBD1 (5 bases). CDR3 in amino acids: CSVENRRGSTYSGANVLTF. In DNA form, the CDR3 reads TGCAGCGTTGAAAATCGAAGGGGCTCTACTTACTCTGGGGCCAACGTCCTGACTTTC. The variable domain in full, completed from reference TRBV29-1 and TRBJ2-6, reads SAVISQKPSRDICQRGTSLTIQCQVDSQVTMMFWYRQQPGQSLTLIATANQGSEATYESGFVIDKFPISRPNLTFSTLTVSNMSPEDSSIYLCSVENRRGSTYSGANVLTFGAGSRLTVL.